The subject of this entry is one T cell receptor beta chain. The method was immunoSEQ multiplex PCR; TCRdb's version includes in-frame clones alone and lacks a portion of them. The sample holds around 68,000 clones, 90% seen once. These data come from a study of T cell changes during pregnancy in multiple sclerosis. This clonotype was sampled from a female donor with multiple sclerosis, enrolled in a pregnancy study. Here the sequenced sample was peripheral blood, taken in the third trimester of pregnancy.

CDR3 nucleotides: TGCGCCAGCAGCTTTTGGGGGACAGTCCAAGAGACCCAGTACTTC. Translation gives CASSFWGTVQETQYF. V usage is TRBV5-1 and J usage is TRBJ2-5; TRBD1 matches at 7 bases. The germline CDR1 and CDR2 sequences are SGHRS and YFSETQ. V lost 2 bases, J lost 1 base, and 5 bases stayed unmatched. CDR3 length equals 15 residues.